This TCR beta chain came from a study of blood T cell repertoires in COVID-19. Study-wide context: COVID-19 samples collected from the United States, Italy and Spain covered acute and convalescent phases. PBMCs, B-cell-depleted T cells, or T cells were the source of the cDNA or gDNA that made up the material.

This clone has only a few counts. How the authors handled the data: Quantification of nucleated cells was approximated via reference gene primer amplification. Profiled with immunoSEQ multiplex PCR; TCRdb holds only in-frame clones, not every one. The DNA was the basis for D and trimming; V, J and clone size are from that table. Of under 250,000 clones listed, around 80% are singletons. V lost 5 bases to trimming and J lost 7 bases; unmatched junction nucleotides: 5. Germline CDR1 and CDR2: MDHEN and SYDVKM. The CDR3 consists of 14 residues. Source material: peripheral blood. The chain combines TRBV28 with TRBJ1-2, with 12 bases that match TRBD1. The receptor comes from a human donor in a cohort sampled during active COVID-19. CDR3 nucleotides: TGTGCCAGCAGTCTGGGACAGGGGGCAGGTGGCTACACCTTC. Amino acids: CASSLGQGAGGYTF.